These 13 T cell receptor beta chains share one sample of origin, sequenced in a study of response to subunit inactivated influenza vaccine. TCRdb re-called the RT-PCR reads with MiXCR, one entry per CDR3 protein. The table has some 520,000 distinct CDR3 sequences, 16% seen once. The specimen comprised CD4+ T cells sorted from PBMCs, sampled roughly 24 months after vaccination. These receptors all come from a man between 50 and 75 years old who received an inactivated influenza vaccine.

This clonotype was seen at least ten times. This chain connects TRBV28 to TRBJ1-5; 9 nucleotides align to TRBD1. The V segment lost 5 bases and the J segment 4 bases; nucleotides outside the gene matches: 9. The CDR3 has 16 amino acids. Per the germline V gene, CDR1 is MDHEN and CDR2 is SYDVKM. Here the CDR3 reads CASSPTQGASNQPQHF. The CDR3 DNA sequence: TGTGCCAGCAGTCCGACACAGGGGGCTTCAAATCAGCCCCAGCATTTT.

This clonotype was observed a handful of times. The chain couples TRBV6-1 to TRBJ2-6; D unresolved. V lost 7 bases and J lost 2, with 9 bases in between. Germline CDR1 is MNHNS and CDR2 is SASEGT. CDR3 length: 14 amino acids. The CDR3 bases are TGTGCCAGCAAAGACGTAACTGGGGCCAACGTCCTGACTTTC. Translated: CASKDVTGANVLTF.

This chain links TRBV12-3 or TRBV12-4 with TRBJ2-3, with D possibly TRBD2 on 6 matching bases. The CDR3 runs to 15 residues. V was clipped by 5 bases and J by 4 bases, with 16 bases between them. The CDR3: CASSQPTSSPDTQYF. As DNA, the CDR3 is TGTGCCAGCAGTCAACCAACTAGCAGTCCAGATACGCAGTATTTT.

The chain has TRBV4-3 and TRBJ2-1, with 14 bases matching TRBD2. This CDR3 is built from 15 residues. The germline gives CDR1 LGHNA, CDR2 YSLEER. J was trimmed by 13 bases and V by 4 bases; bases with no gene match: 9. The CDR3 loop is CASSPRLAGGLYQFF. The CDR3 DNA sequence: TGCGCCAGCAGCCCGAGACTAGCGGGAGGGCTCTATCAGTTCTTC.

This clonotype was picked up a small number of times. The CDR3 DNA is TGTGCCATCAGTGTTCAGGAGGGAGAGACCCAGTACTTC. It yields the protein CAISVQEGETQYF. J is TRBJ2-5 and V is TRBV10-3, with D perhaps TRBD2 (6 bases). The V end lost 4 bases, the J end lost 4 bases, and 10 bases lay between the germline ends. This CDR3 region has 13 residues. Germline CDR1 and CDR2: ENHRY and SYGVKD.

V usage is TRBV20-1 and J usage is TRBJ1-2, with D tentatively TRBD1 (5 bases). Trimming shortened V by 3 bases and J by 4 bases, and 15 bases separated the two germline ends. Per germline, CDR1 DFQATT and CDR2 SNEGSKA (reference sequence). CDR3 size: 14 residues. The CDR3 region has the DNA TGCAGTGCTAGCCGGGACTCAGTGGCCTATGGCTACACCTTC. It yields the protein CSASRDSVAYGYTF.

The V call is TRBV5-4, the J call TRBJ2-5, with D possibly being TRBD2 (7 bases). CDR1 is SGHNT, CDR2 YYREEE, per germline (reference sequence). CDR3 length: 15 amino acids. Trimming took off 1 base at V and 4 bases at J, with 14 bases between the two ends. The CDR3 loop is CASSLSLGGAETQYF. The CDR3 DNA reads TGTGCCAGCAGCTTGAGTCTGGGGGGGGCAGAGACCCAGTACTTC.

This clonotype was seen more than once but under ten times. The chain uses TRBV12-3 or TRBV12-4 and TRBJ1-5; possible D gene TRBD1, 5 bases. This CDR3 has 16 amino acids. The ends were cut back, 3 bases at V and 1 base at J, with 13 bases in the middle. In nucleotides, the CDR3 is TGTGCCAGCAGTTTGGCCGGGGCAGGGAGCAATCAGCCCCAGCATTTT. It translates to CASSLAGAGSNQPQHF.

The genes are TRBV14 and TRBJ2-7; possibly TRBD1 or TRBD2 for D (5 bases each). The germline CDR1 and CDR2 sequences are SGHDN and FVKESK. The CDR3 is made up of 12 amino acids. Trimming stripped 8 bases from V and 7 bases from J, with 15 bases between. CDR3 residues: CASRAEGSEQYF. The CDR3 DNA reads TGTGCCAGCCGGGCCGAGGGGAGTGAGCAGTACTTC.

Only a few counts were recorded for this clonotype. The CDR3 region is CASSPTGRWNTGELFF. CDR3 nucleotide sequence: TGTGCCAGCAGCCCGACGGGACGCTGGAACACCGGGGAGCTGTTTTTT. V usage is TRBV27 and J usage is TRBJ2-2; TRBD1 or TRBD2 may be the D gene (5 bases each). The CDR3 is 16 residues long. Germline CDR1 and CDR2: MNHEY and SMNVEV (reference sequence). The germline V and J ends were trimmed by 6 bases and 1 base, with 15 bases remaining between them.

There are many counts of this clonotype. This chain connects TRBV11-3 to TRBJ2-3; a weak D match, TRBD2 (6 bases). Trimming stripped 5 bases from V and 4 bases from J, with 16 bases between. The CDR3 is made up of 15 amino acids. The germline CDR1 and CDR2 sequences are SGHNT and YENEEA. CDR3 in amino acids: CASSPPGPGADTQYF. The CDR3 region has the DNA TGTGCCAGCAGCCCCCCGGGTCCGGGGGCAGATACGCAGTATTTT.

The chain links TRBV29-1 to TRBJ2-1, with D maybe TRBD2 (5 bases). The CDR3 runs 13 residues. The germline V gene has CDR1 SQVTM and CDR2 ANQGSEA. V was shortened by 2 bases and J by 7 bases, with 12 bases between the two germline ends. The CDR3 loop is CSVERGLRNEQFF. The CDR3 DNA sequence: TGCAGCGTTGAACGGGGTTTGAGGAATGAGCAGTTCTTC.

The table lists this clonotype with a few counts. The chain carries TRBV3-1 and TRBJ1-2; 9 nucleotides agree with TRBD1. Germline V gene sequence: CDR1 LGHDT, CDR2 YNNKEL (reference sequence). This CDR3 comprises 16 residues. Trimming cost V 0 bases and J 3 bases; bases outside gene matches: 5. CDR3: CASSQDWGTGYYGYTF. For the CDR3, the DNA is TGTGCCAGCAGCCAAGATTGGGGGACAGGGTACTATGGCTACACCTTC.